A single sample gave rise to the 20 T cell receptor beta chains below, sequenced in a study of sequential checkpoint blockade in melanoma. The protocol was immunoSEQ multiplex PCR, while the TCRdb copy is restricted to in-frame clones and leaves out a portion. The sample lists about 7,700 clones; 60% were seen once. Treatment here: randomized to nivolumab then ipilimumab (arm A) or the reverse (arm B). The sequences come from CD8+ T cells sorted from blood (inferred from file names), collected from a patient given nivolumab and ipilimumab in sequence. These receptors all stem from a human donor with melanoma.

The V call is TRBV9, the J call TRBJ2-7; D is perhaps TRBD2 (6 bases). V was shortened by 2 bases and J by 2 bases, with 14 bases between the two germline ends. CDR1 and CDR2 from the germline V gene are SGDLS and YYNGEE. This CDR3 has 15 amino acids. In DNA, the CDR3 is TGTGCCAGCAGCGTTGGGCCCGGAGGGACCTACGAGCAGTACTTC. It translates to CASSVGPGGTYEQYF. The variable domain in full, completed from reference TRBV9 and TRBJ2-7, reads DSGVTQTPKHLITATGQRVTLRCSPRSGDLSVYWYQQSLDQGLQFLIQYYNGEERAKGNILERFSAQQFPDLHSELNLSSLELGDSALYFCASSVGPGGTYEQYFGPGTRLTVT.

In DNA, the CDR3 is TGTGCCAGCAGCTTTGGACAAGAAGCTTTCTTT. It yields the protein CASSFGQEAFF. V gene TRBV7-1 combines with J gene TRBJ1-1, with D possibly TRBD1 on 5 matching bases. TRBV7-1 falls under the ORF class, with uncertain function. The CDR3 length is 11 residues. Trimming stripped 4 bases from V and 8 bases from J, with 8 bases between.

The chain is built from TRBV5-1 and TRBJ1-2, with D possibly being TRBD1 (5 bases). The CDR3 extends over 13 amino acids. The ends were cut back, 6 bases at V and 1 base at J, with 10 bases in the middle. From germline, CDR1 is SGHRS and CDR2 YFSETQ. CDR3: CASKVQGNYGYTF. For the CDR3, the DNA is TGCGCCAGCAAGGTCCAGGGTAACTATGGCTACACCTTC.

V usage is TRBV28 and J usage is TRBJ1-2, with TRBD1 matching over 9 bases. The CDR3 totals 16 residues. V shed 4 bases, J shed 8 bases, and the junction held 14 bases outside the gene matches. Germline values: CDR1 MDHEN, CDR2 SYDVKM. CDR3 protein: CASSSRAGTGRLGYTF. The CDR3 DNA follows: TGTGCCAGCAGTTCCAGGGCCGGGACAGGGAGGCTCGGCTACACCTTC.

The CDR3 DNA is TGTGCCAGAAACGGGACAGACACCTATGGCTACACCTTC. Its protein is CARNGTDTYGYTF. The chain has TRBV5-3 and TRBJ1-2; TRBD1 agrees at 7 bases. TRBV5-3 belongs to the ORF category, with a function that is uncertain. This CDR3 has 13 amino acids. V trimming: 6 bases; J trimming: 4 bases; junction bases outside the gene matches: 6.

The J gene is TRBJ2-7, the V gene TRBV2; D might be TRBD2 (6 bases). V gave up 4 bases and J gave up 2 bases, with 12 bases separating them. Germline CDR1 and CDR2: SNHLY and FYNNEI. This CDR3 region has 14 residues. DNA for the CDR3: TGTGCCAGCAGTGGGGGTAGCGGAACCTACGAGCAGTACTTC. Translated, it gives CASSGGSGTYEQYF.

This chain links TRBV7-9 with TRBJ2-1, with 7 bases matching TRBD1. The J segment lost 6 bases and the V segment lost 6 bases, leaving 8 bases of the junction unmatched. The CDR3 totals 14 residues. The V gene's germline CDR1 is SEHNR and CDR2 FQNEAQ (reference sequence). The CDR3 DNA reads TGTGCCAGCAGACCGCCAACAGGGGCCAATGAGCAGTTCTTC. Protein: CASRPPTGANEQFF.

CDR3: CASSQDWREDEQFF. In DNA form, the CDR3 reads TGCGCCAGCAGCCAAGATTGGCGGGAGGATGAGCAGTTCTTC. The V and J genes are TRBV4-3 and TRBJ2-1; 8 bases are a match to TRBD2. V lost 0 bases and J lost 8; bases outside the gene matches: 3. The CDR3 consists of 14 residues. Germline V gives CDR1 LGHNA, CDR2 YSLEER.

The sample holds one count of this clone. The V gene is TRBV25-1, the J gene TRBJ2-7; 7 nucleotides align to TRBD2. V trimming: 4 bases; J trimming: 7 bases; junction bases outside the gene matches: 7. Germline-derived CDR1 and CDR2 are MGHDK and SYGVNS. This CDR3 has 13 amino acids. CDR3 nucleotide sequence: TGTGCCAGCAGTGGCGGGAGCTCGGGGGAGCAGTACTTC. Protein sequence: CASSGGSSGEQYF.

This rearrangement joins TRBV9 to TRBJ2-1, with 9 bases lining up with TRBD2. The CDR3 length is 15 residues. V was pared by 6 bases and J by 3 bases, with 7 bases of the junction left unmatched. Germline V gene data show CDR1 as SGDLS and CDR2 as YYNGEE. The CDR3 loop reads CASTVTSGLYNEQFF. Written as DNA, the CDR3 is TGTGCCAGCACCGTGACTAGCGGCCTCTACAATGAGCAGTTCTTC.

The gene calls are TRBV4-1 and TRBJ2-7; 9 bases agree with TRBD2. Unmatched junction bases numbered 4, after V lost 1 base and J lost 3 bases. The CDR3 length is 15 residues. The germline V gene has CDR1 MGHRA and CDR2 YSYEKL. The CDR3 protein is CASSQGPSGVYEQYF. The CDR3 nucleotides are TGCGCCAGCAGCCAAGGTCCTAGCGGGGTCTACGAGCAGTACTTC.

This clone was recorded a few times. The chain recombines TRBV27 with TRBJ2-7; a possible D gene is TRBD2 (5 bases). CDR3 length equals 13 residues. CDR1 MNHEY and CDR2 SMNVEV come from the germline V gene (reference sequence). Trimming stripped 1 base from V and 6 bases from J, with 10 bases between. CDR3: CASSLLDGGEQYF. The DNA for the CDR3 is TGTGCCAGCAGTTTATTGGACGGAGGCGAGCAGTACTTC.

This clone was counted a few times. Other DNA sequences in this specimen translate into the identical CDR3. The DNA of the CDR3 is TGCGCCAGCAGCCAAGGGGGCCTCGAGCAGTACTTC. It encodes CASSQGGLEQYF. This chain uses TRBV4-1 with TRBJ2-7; TRBD1 might be the D (5 bases). This CDR3 is built from 12 residues. The germline V and J ends were trimmed by 1 base and 6 bases, with 7 bases remaining between them. Per the germline V gene, CDR1 is MGHRA and CDR2 is YSYEKL.

The rearrangement uses TRBV7-9 and TRBJ1-1, with TRBD1 matching 8 bases. Germline loops: CDR1 SEHNR, CDR2 FQNEAQ (reference sequence). The CDR3 is 14 amino acids. After removal of 5 bases from V and 4 bases from J, the junction contained 6 bases not matched to a gene. The CDR3 protein is CASSTLTGATEAFF. The CDR3 DNA follows: TGTGCCAGCAGCACCCTGACAGGGGCCACTGAAGCTTTCTTT.

The V and J genes are TRBV2 and TRBJ2-7; 9 positions agree with TRBD1. The trim removed 1 base at V and 2 bases at J, leaving 3 bases unmatched. Germline V lookup: CDR1 SNHLY, CDR2 FYNNEI. This CDR3 is 15 amino acids long. The CDR3 sequence: CASSEGQGDTYEQYF. The CDR3 DNA follows: TGTGCCAGCAGTGAAGGACAGGGGGATACCTACGAGCAGTACTTC.

By its share, this clone is medium-sized. The chain is built from TRBV19 and TRBJ1-1; TRBD1 aligns across 8 bases. J gave up 6 bases and V 5 bases, and 14 bases lay outside the gene matches. In germline, CDR1 is LNHDA, CDR2 SQIVND (reference sequence). The CDR3 runs to 16 residues. The CDR3 coding sequence is TGTGCCAGTAGTTACCGGACAGGGCGTATTGGCGCTGAAGCTTTCTTT. This gives the protein CASSYRTGRIGAEAFF.

The chain uses TRBV6-6 and TRBJ2-7; D ambiguous. Trimming cost V 5 bases and J 0 bases, with 8 bases left between them. CDR1 is MNHNY and CDR2 is SVGAGI in the germline V gene (reference sequence). This CDR3 is 13 amino acids long. The CDR3 DNA is TGTGCCAGCAGTCTACAGATCTCCTACGAGCAGTACTTC. Its protein is CASSLQISYEQYF.

CDR3 in amino acids: CASSYDGTAYEQYF. The CDR3 coding sequence is TGTGCCAGCAGTTATGACGGGACAGCCTACGAGCAGTACTTC. The V call is TRBV28, the J call TRBJ2-7; 7 nucleotides agree with TRBD1. This CDR3 is built from 14 residues. CDR1 and CDR2 from the germline V gene are MDHEN and SYDVKM. V trimming: 4 bases; J trimming: 2 bases; junction bases outside the gene matches: 5.

V usage is TRBV27 and J usage is TRBJ2-7; D might be TRBD1 (5 bases). Trimming stripped 1 base from V and 4 bases from J, with 8 bases between. The germline V gene encodes CDR1 MNHEY and CDR2 SMNVEV (reference sequence). This CDR3 region has 13 residues. The CDR3, as DNA: TGTGCCAGCAGTTTATGGGCAGGGTACGAGCAGTACTTC. As protein: CASSLWAGYEQYF.

V and J are TRBV28 and TRBJ1-5; 7 bases fit TRBD1. Unmatched junction bases numbered 7, after V lost 5 bases and J lost 6 bases. This CDR3 has 14 amino acids. Germline V gene data show CDR1 as MDHEN and CDR2 as SYDVKM. The CDR3 region has the DNA TGTGCCAGCAGTCCCGACAGGGCGGGTCAGCCCCAGCATTTT. Its translation: CASSPDRAGQPQHF. The full variable domain, rest sourced from reference TRBV28 and TRBJ1-5, is DVKVTQSSRYLVKRTGEKVFLECVQDMDHENMFWYRQDPGLGLRLIYFSYDVKMKEKGDIPEGYSVSREKKERFSLILESASTNQTSMYLCASSPDRAGQPQHFGDGTRLSIL.